This T cell receptor (beta chain) was sequenced in a study of cytomegalovirus exposure and HLA in healthy donors. Germline CDR1 SGHRS, CDR2 YFSETQ. This CDR3 is 12 amino acids long. V dropped 0 bases and J dropped 6 bases, with 5 bases sitting between them. The PCR had 60 Vbeta and 13 Jbeta primers. Libraries were prepared by immunoSEQ multiplex PCR; TCRdb keeps only in-frame clonotypes and omits some of them. The data contain roughly 93,000 clones, around 72% of them singletons. The chain couples TRBV5-1 to TRBJ2-3; unclear D gene. This TCR was recovered from a man younger than 30 in good health and CMV-seropositive. Sequencing input: PBMCs. CDR3 nucleotides: TGCGCCAGCAGCTTGGTTCTGGATACGCAGTATTTT. Its protein product is CASSLVLDTQYF.